The clone carrying this TCR beta chain was counted only a few times. This entry belongs to a study of tumour-infiltrating T cells in Burkitt lymphoma. Study-level information: Repertoire clonality predicted overall and progression-free survival.

Assay: immunoSEQ multiplex PCR; the TCRdb copy retains only in-frame clones and omits some. The repertoire holds approximately 3,000 clones, with roughly 15% as singletons. The CDR3 loop spans 11 amino acids. Germline CDR1 SGHDT, CDR2 YYEEEE. V was cut by 2 bases and J by 5 bases, with 5 bases left in between. The chain is built from TRBV5-6 and TRBJ2-7, with D unclear. The sequence came from a human donor with Burkitt lymphoma. Sequencing was performed on tumor tissue. The CDR3 DNA follows: TGTGCCAGCAGCTTTTTGGACGAGCAGTACTTC. Amino acid sequence: CASSFLDEQYF.